This T cell receptor (beta chain) stems from a study of cytomegalovirus exposure and HLA in healthy donors. PCR primers comprised 60 Vbeta and 13 Jbeta primers. Assay: immunoSEQ multiplex PCR; the TCRdb copy retains only in-frame clones and omits some. The table includes about 150,000 clones, approximately 79% detected once. Overall study findings and caveats: The authors listed 164 TCR beta chains as cytomegalovirus-associated.

Turning to this clone: Its antigen is currently unknown.

The sequence came from a male donor in good health and CMV-seronegative. Source material: PBMCs.

CDR3 region: CASSFGTSGYNEQFF. The DNA for the CDR3 is TGCGCCAGCAGCTTCGGGACTAGCGGCTACAATGAGCAGTTCTTC. The chain links TRBV5-1 to TRBJ2-1; TRBD2 matches 11 bases. V shed 2 bases and J 3 bases; nucleotides not matched to a gene: 1. The germline CDR1 and CDR2 sequences are SGHRS and YFSETQ. This CDR3 region has 15 residues. The variable domain in full, with the rest retrieved from reference TRBV5-1 and TRBJ2-1, is KAGVTQTPRYLIKTRGQQVTLSCSPISGHRSVSWYQQTPGQGLQFLFEYFSETQRNKGNFPGRFSGRQFSNSRSEMNVSTLELGDSALYLCASSFGTSGYNEQFFGPGTRLTVL.